The 14 T cell receptor beta chains in this list originate from one sample, sequenced in a study of beta chain features in type 1 diabetes. Expressed TCRB transcripts were sequenced because the isolated RNA had all been reverse transcribed beforehand. Measured with immunoSEQ multiplex PCR; TCRdb has only the in-frame clones, and not every one. The sample carries 330,000 or so clones, around 15% recorded once. Sequencing input: central memory CD4+ T cells from blood. These receptors originate from a man aged 25-45 years in good health.

This clone was counted between two and nine times. The CDR3 region has the DNA TGTGCCAGCAGCGTCCGGGCGAGCGGAAGGACTGAAGCTTTCTTT. Protein product: CASSVRASGRTEAFF. The chain uses TRBV7-6 and TRBJ1-1; no clear D. The CDR3 sequence is 15 residues long. Trimming pared 5 bases from V and 5 bases from J, leaving 18 bases between. Germline CDR1 is SGHVS and CDR2 is FNYEAQ.

This clone has just a few counts. A far larger clone is one nucleotide away, so this likely arose from a read error. The same CDR3 arises from other DNA sequences in this sample as well. The CDR3 DNA follows: TGTGCCAGCAGCTTAGGGGCCGGGACTGAAGCTTTCTTT. This sequence encodes CASSLGAGTEAFF. This chain uses TRBV5-4 with TRBJ1-1, with a weak D call TRBD1 (5 bases). The V end was cut by 2 bases, the J end by 5 bases, with 10 bases between. The CDR3 spans 13 residues. CDR1 and CDR2 (germline): SGHNT, YYREEE (reference sequence).

This clone was found a few times. The CDR3 coding sequence is TGTGCCAGCAGTGAAGACGGCAGGAGTGGAGAGACCCAGTACTTC. It translates to CASSEDGRSGETQYF. The chain recombines TRBV2 with TRBJ2-5; D unresolved. This CDR3 is built from 15 residues. The V and J ends lost 1 base and 4 bases respectively, with 13 bases between them. Germline CDR1 reads SNHLY; CDR2 reads FYNNEI. The whole variable domain, filled in from reference TRBV2 and TRBJ2-5, reads EPEVTQTPSHQVTQMGQEVILRCVPISNHLYFYWYRQILGQKVEFLVSFYNNEISEKSEIFDDQFSVERPDGSNFTLKIRSTKLEDSAMYFCASSEDGRSGETQYFGPGTRLLVL.

The CDR3 loop reads CASSQGTYNSPLHF. CDR3 sequence (DNA): TGTGCCAGCAGCCAAGGGACATATAATTCACCCCTCCACTTT. V and J are TRBV14 and TRBJ1-6, with D possibly being TRBD1 (5 bases). Germline CDR1 reads SGHDN; CDR2 reads FVKESK. The germline V and J ends were trimmed by 1 base and 4 bases, with 5 bases remaining between them. The CDR3 has 14 amino acids.

This clone was seen a few times. The gene calls are TRBV4-3 and TRBJ2-1; 11 bases fit TRBD2. Looked up from germline, CDR1 is LGHNA and CDR2 is YSLEER. V lost 4 bases to trimming and J lost 5 bases; unmatched junction nucleotides: 4. This CDR3 is 15 amino acids long. Here the CDR3 reads CASSRIAGGNNEQFF. The CDR3, as DNA: TGCGCCAGCAGCCGAATAGCGGGGGGGAACAATGAGCAGTTCTTC.

J is TRBJ1-6 and V is TRBV7-9, with D unclear. The germline gives CDR1 SEHNR, CDR2 FQNEAQ (reference sequence). There are 12 residues in the CDR3. Trimming took off 3 bases at V and 8 bases at J, with 5 bases between the two ends. The CDR3 DNA follows: TGTGCCAGCAGCTTGTTGGATTCACCCCTCCACTTT. This sequence encodes CASSLLDSPLHF. Based on the CDR3 plus reference TRBV7-9 and TRBJ1-6, the full variable domain is DTGVSQNPRHKITKRGQNVTFRCDPISEHNRLYWYRQTLGQGPEFLTYFQNEAQLEKSRLLSDRFSAERPKGSFSTLEIQRTEQGDSAMYLCASSLLDSPLHFGNGTRLTVT.

This clone was counted a few times. The chain links TRBV9 to TRBJ2-3; D not certain. The CDR3 contains 15 residues. V gave up 0 bases and J gave up 0 bases, with 8 bases separating them. Germline V CDR1 and CDR2: SGDLS, YYNGEE. This CDR3 is CASSVGATSTDTQYF. For the CDR3, the DNA is TGTGCCAGCAGCGTAGGGGCTACTAGCACAGATACGCAGTATTTT.

The chain combines TRBV4-1 with TRBJ1-2, with TRBD1 matching 8 bases. Germline CDR1 is MGHRA and CDR2 is YSYEKL. V lost 2 bases, J lost 5 bases, and 7 bases stayed unmatched. The CDR3 has 15 amino acids. DNA of the CDR3: TGCGCCAGCAGCCAAAGGGACAGGCCGAATTATGGCTACACCTTC. It encodes CASSQRDRPNYGYTF.

This clone was seen a handful of times. This chain uses TRBV4-3 with TRBJ1-1; no reliable D call. Germline V lookup: CDR1 LGHNA, CDR2 YSLEER. This CDR3 comprises 18 residues. V lost 1 base and J 0 bases, leaving 18 bases between the germline ends. This CDR3 is CASSQGLSPFGLNTEAFF. In DNA form, the CDR3 reads TGCGCCAGCAGCCAAGGCCTCTCGCCTTTTGGACTGAACACTGAAGCTTTCTTT.

V gene TRBV15 combines with J gene TRBJ1-2; perhaps TRBD1 as D (6 bases). The germline V and J ends were trimmed by 2 bases and 7 bases, with 17 bases remaining between them. This CDR3 has 15 residues. Germline CDR1 LNHNV, CDR2 YYDKDF (reference sequence). CDR3 nucleotide sequence: TGTGCCACCAGCAGACTAACCCAGGGGCTCTCTGGCTACACCTTC. Amino acids: CATSRLTQGLSGYTF.

This clone showed up just a few times. The chain employs TRBV6-1 and TRBJ1-5, with D possibly being TRBD1 (6 bases). CDR3 size: 13 residues. Germline-derived CDR1 and CDR2 are MNHNS and SASEGT. V lost 8 bases and J lost 2, with 10 bases in between. This CDR3 reads CASGKGGNQPQHF. The CDR3 DNA reads as TGTGCCAGCGGAAAGGGGGGCAATCAGCCCCAGCATTTT.

This chain links TRBV19 with TRBJ2-1; 16 bases fit TRBD2. CDR3 length: 16 residues. The germline V gene encodes CDR1 LNHDA and CDR2 SQIVND (reference sequence). V lost 5 bases and J lost 12; bases outside the gene matches: 10. DNA of the CDR3: TGTGCCAGTAGTCCAGGGACTAGCGGGAGGGCCAGGGTGCAGTTCTTC. Encoded protein: CASSPGTSGRARVQFF.

This clone was seen a handful of times. J is TRBJ1-1 and V is TRBV4-1; D is ambiguous. Germline CDR1 reads MGHRA; CDR2 reads YSYEKL. This CDR3 is 14 amino acids long. The ends were cut back, 1 base at V and 5 bases at J, with 11 bases in the middle. For the CDR3, the DNA is TGCGCCAGCAGCCAAGGCGGGGTTCGGACTGAAGCTTTCTTT. Translated, it gives CASSQGGVRTEAFF.

V usage is TRBV6-5 and J usage is TRBJ2-7; TRBD2 matches 11 bases. The ends lost 7 bases at V and 1 base at J; junction bases unmatched: 3. The CDR3 sequence is 14 residues long. Germline V gene data show CDR1 as MNHEY and CDR2 as SVGAGI. CDR3 sequence reads: CASKTSGASYEQYF. The CDR3 DNA reads as TGTGCCAGCAAGACTAGCGGGGCTTCCTACGAGCAGTACTTC.